This T cell receptor (beta chain) was found in a study of identical twins. Trimming took off 6 bases at V and 0 bases at J, with 18 bases between the two ends. Germline CDR1 DFQATT, CDR2 SNEGSKA (reference sequence). This CDR3 comprises 15 residues. MiXCR was run by TCRdb on the 5' RACE reads, yielding one entry per CDR3 protein. The sample lists 600,000 to 800,000 distinct CDR3 sequences, approximately 22% occurring once. This clonotype was seen more than once but under ten times. A further study also used this sample, focusing on T cells expressing NK-cell markers.

The chain couples TRBV20-1 to TRBJ2-7, with a weak D call TRBD1 (6 bases). Sequenced sample: PBMCs. This clonotype was sampled from a woman between 18 and 30 years old in good health. CDR3 DNA sequence: TGCAGTGCGACGAACAGGGCGAGGAGCTCCTACGAGCAGTACTTC. Amino acids: CSATNRARSSYEQYF.